Listed below are T cell receptor beta chains from one sample, sequenced in a study of lymphopenia after photon versus proton radiotherapy. Measured with immunoSEQ multiplex PCR; TCRdb has only the in-frame clones, and not every one. The sample shows 50,000 to 60,000 clones, roughly 90% of them seen only once. The sequencing here drew on peripheral blood, taken from a patient treated with photon-based radiotherapy. The receptors were sampled from a woman aged 40 to 50 with cholangiocarcinoma. CDR3s leave out the opening cysteine and the closing phenylalanine or tryptophan.

>TRBV9
ASSVASGDLNTQY
>TRBV27
ASSFRDSNQPQH
>TRBV11-2
ASSSPIVYNEQF
>TRBV5-1
ASSSQQGNIY
>TRBV14
ASSRRTGTGNTIY
>TRBV6-5
ASSYRGSHNSPLH
>TRBV29-1
SVGLGGKDTGELF
>TRBV10-2
ASSEAGGDTEQF
>TRBV6-1
ASIGGTAVYEQY
>TRBV12-5
ASGSPYGYT
>TRBV11-2
ASSSSDSYNSPLH
>TRBV9
ASSPRPTSQNEQF
>TRBV7-2
ASSPGPVNPF
>TRBV6-5
ASRLSGIGSYEQY
>TRBV2
ASLPGIWDSYNEQF
>TRBV30
AWVVPGTSGNTIY
>TRBV5-1
ASSLDGGIGTHDYT
>TRBV30
AWKGSPPGYNEQF
>TRBV2
ASSELPGYEQY
>TRBV14
ASSHRVGGYGYT
>TRBV5-1
ASSLEGNGNTEAF
>TRBV7-3
ASSLMGGTEAF
>TRBV15
ATSREGTSGRGTYNEQF
>TRBV15
ATSRGGGSDVELF
>TRBV29-1
SVEEGAGAGELF
>TRBV27
ASRLAGQGRASYEQY
>TRBV7-6
ASSLRAGAHQPQH
>TRBV6-5
ASRFQGTYEQY
>TRBV7-9
ASSLVPALSYNSPLH
>TRBV18
ASSPSGILRDEQF
>TRBV19
ASSIQGTENQPQH
>TRBV19
ASSIDQQSQETQY
>TRBV7-9
ASSLLTSLSTDTQY
>TRBV11-2
ASSRTGYEQY
>TRBV5-1
ASSWGGGTSEKLF
>TRBV9
ASSVTGQNYGYT
>TRBV7-8
ASSDTAGAGNTIY
>TRBV30
AWSPTGRGSTDTQY
>TRBV5-1
ASSPGTGNTEAF
>TRBV5-1
ASSSGARTEAF